This passage covers 32 T cell receptor beta chains from one sample sequenced in a study of blood T cells in healthy people across ages (dated by TCRdb to about 2015). Libraries were built with 5' RACE. Reads for this sample came from an Illumina HiSeq 2500. A second PCR of about 6 to 11 cycles was performed with a sample-barcoded 5' primer and a J-beta primer mix. The public reads were reprocessed in TCRdb via fastp at Q25 and MiXCR, keeping in-frame beta chains. Duplicate CDR3 protein sequences are folded into a single record with the most common DNA and genes. For this sample the table gives about 1.8 million distinct CDR3 sequences, of which roughly 50% were detected only once. The leading ten clones occupy approximately 2.1% of the sample. The sequenced sample was blood. The receptor source for this set is a woman between 35 and 50 years old in good health.

This clonotype was detected a few times. The genes are TRBV29-1 and TRBJ2-7, with a weak D call TRBD2 (6 bases). Germline V gene sequence: CDR1 SQVTM, CDR2 ANQGSEA. V was trimmed by 3 bases and J by 3 bases, leaving 9 bases between them. The CDR3 covers 12 residues. This CDR3 is CSVDLGGYEQYF. The CDR3 region has the DNA TGCAGCGTTGATCTGGGGGGCTACGAGCAGTACTTC.

This clonotype was recorded a few times. The chain uses TRBV27 and TRBJ2-7; TRBD1 is a possible D gene (6 bases). Per germline, CDR1 MNHEY and CDR2 SMNVEV (reference sequence). The CDR3 sequence is 14 residues long. With 5 bases removed from V and 6 bases from J, the gap between germline ends came to 17 bases. The CDR3 region is CASSLCRGECEQYF. The CDR3 bases are TGTGCCAGCAGTCTCTGCAGGGGAGAATGCGAGCAGTACTTC.

This clonotype showed up just once. The chain joins TRBV6-1 to TRBJ1-4; the D is unclear. Germline lookup yields CDR1 MNHNS and CDR2 SASEGT. Deletions cut 6 bases from V and 2 bases from J, with 10 bases between. The CDR3 loop spans 14 amino acids. Written as DNA, the CDR3 is TGTGCCAGCAGCGTTTGGTGGACTAATGAAAAACTGTTTTTT. Residues: CASSVWWTNEKLFF.

The gene calls are TRBV2 and TRBJ2-1, with 7 bases lining up with TRBD1. The CDR3 totals 15 residues. V lost 8 bases and J lost 7; bases outside the gene matches: 14. The germline V gene has CDR1 SNHLY and CDR2 FYNNEI. CDR3 region: CASQLQGGVGNEQFF. As DNA, the CDR3 is TGTGCCAGCCAACTACAAGGGGGCGTTGGAAATGAGCAGTTCTTC. Supplemented by reference TRBV2 and TRBJ2-1, the full variable domain reads EPEVTQTPSHQVTQMGQEVILRCVPISNHLYFYWYRQILGQKVEFLVSFYNNEISEKSEIFDDQFSVERPDGSNFTLKIRSTKLEDSAMYFCASQLQGGVGNEQFFGPGTRLTVL.

This clonotype was seen more than once but under ten times. The genes are TRBV12-3 or TRBV12-4 and TRBJ1-5; 12 positions agree with TRBD1. V shed 3 bases and J 7 bases; nucleotides not matched to a gene: 4. The CDR3 spans 15 residues. The CDR3 DNA reads as TGTGCCAGCAGTTTCGGGACAGGGGGCGGCCAGCCCCAGCATTTT. It is translated as CASSFGTGGGQPQHF.

This CDR3 is CASSEAGNRETQYF. CDR3 bases: TGTGCCAGCAGTGAGGCGGGGAATCGAGAGACCCAGTACTTC. The chain carries TRBV2 and TRBJ2-5, with D perhaps matching TRBD2 (6 bases). The CDR3 totals 14 residues. Trimming shortened V by 3 bases and J by 4 bases, and 12 bases separated the two germline ends. CDR1 and CDR2 from the germline V gene are SNHLY and FYNNEI.

J is TRBJ1-5 and V is TRBV7-9, with D maybe TRBD1 (6 bases). Germline CDR1 reads SEHNR; CDR2 reads FQNEAQ (reference sequence). Trimming left V 3 bases short and J 0 bases short, with 15 bases between. The CDR3 is made up of 17 amino acids. In nucleotides, the CDR3 is TGTGCCAGCAGCTTGGGGTCAGGGGTCGGTAGCAATCAGCCCCAGCATTTT. It encodes CASSLGSGVGSNQPQHF.

The rearrangement joins TRBV20-1 to TRBJ2-5; TRBD1 aligns across 8 bases. Germline lookup yields CDR1 DFQATT and CDR2 SNEGSKA (reference sequence). V lost 0 bases to trimming and J lost 5 bases; unmatched junction nucleotides: 8. The CDR3 spans 15 residues. The CDR3 spells CSARDRAGGWETQYF. CDR3 nucleotides: TGCAGTGCTAGAGATAGGGCAGGGGGCTGGGAGACCCAGTACTTC.

The sample holds a few counts of this clonotype. The chain combines TRBV6-2 or TRBV6-3 with TRBJ2-1, with D possibly being TRBD2 (5 bases). The CDR3 contains 18 residues. Germline CDR1 reads MNHEY; CDR2 reads SVGEGT. Trimming pared 2 bases from V and 2 bases from J, leaving 19 bases between. The CDR3 protein is CASSYPAWRVGAYNEQFF. The CDR3 DNA sequence: TGTGCCAGCAGTTACCCAGCGTGGCGGGTGGGCGCCTACAATGAGCAGTTCTTC.

This clonotype was seen more than once but under ten times. CDR3 DNA sequence: TGTGCCACCGAGATTGGCGGGGGGGTCAATGAGCAGTTCTTC. Protein sequence: CATEIGGGVNEQFF. The chain couples TRBV28 to TRBJ2-1, with 9 bases fitting TRBD2. Per germline, CDR1 MDHEN and CDR2 SYDVKM. With 10 bases clipped from V and 6 bases from J, the junction kept 10 bases outside the gene matches. The CDR3 spans 14 residues.

The V gene is TRBV5-1, the J gene TRBJ2-4; 10 nucleotides match TRBD2. CDR3 length: 17 residues. Trimming took 4 bases from V and 6 from J; bases not matched to a gene: 13. Germline V gene data show CDR1 as SGHRS and CDR2 as YFSETQ. In nucleotides, the CDR3 is TGCGCCAGCAGCACAATAGCGGGGGGCATCCCGGGAAACATTCAGTACTTC. This codes for CASSTIAGGIPGNIQYF.

V is TRBV10-3 and J is TRBJ1-5; D remains ambiguous. CDR3 length equals 16 residues. With 3 bases removed from V and 0 bases from J, the gap between germline ends came to 12 bases. Per germline, CDR1 ENHRY and CDR2 SYGVKD. The DNA of the CDR3 is TGTGCCATCAGTGAACGGGTCGCCTATAGCAATCAGCCCCAGCATTTT. Its translation is CAISERVAYSNQPQHF.

This chain links TRBV24-1 with TRBJ2-2; D is undetermined. The CDR3 consists of 15 residues. The V gene's germline CDR1 is KGHDR and CDR2 SFDVKD. The V end was cut by 1 base, the J end by 4 bases, with 9 bases between. The CDR3 DNA is TGTGCCACCAGTGATTTTGTGATCAGCACCGGGGAGCTGTTTTTT. Translation gives CATSDFVISTGELFF.

The chain has TRBV29-1 and TRBJ2-1; D may be TRBD1 (6 bases). CDR3 length: 11 amino acids. V gave up 6 bases and J gave up 9 bases, with 12 bases separating them. The germline gives CDR1 SQVTM, CDR2 ANQGSEA. Written as DNA, the CDR3 is TGCAGCGTCGCACAGGGTATTGAGCAGTTCTTC. Translation gives CSVAQGIEQFF.

CDR3 sequence (DNA): TGCGCCAGCAGTTCGGCGTGGTCCTACGAGCAGTACTTC. Amino acids: CASSSAWSYEQYF. This chain joins TRBV5-1 and TRBJ2-7; D gene uncertain. V was trimmed by 5 bases and J by 1 base, leaving 10 bases between them. CDR1 is SGHRS and CDR2 is YFSETQ in the germline V gene. The CDR3 loop spans 13 amino acids.

V gene TRBV4-1 combines with J gene TRBJ2-7; TRBD2 matches 7 bases. Germline lookup yields CDR1 MGHRA and CDR2 YSYEKL. Unmatched junction bases numbered 18, after V lost 0 bases and J lost 7 bases. The CDR3 contains 18 residues. CDR3 coding DNA: TGCGCCAGCAGCCAAGATCTTTTCGCGGGGGAACCCTACAATGAGCAGTACTTC. This gives the protein CASSQDLFAGEPYNEQYF.

In its sample, this clonotype was seen once. V is TRBV7-2 and J is TRBJ1-6; D uncertain. Germline CDR1 SGHTA, CDR2 FQGNSA. The germline V and J ends were trimmed by 4 bases and 7 bases, with 11 bases remaining between them. The CDR3 covers 14 residues. This chain's CDR3 is CASSSQRKNSPLHF. CDR3 in DNA: TGTGCCAGCAGCTCACAGAGAAAGAATTCACCCCTCCACTTT.

This clonotype has only a few counts. The chain joins TRBV7-2 to TRBJ2-1; 10 nucleotides agree with TRBD2. In germline, CDR1 is SGHTA, CDR2 FQGNSA. The V gene end was trimmed by 1 base and the J gene end by 1 base; junction bases not matched to a gene: 7. CDR3 length equals 18 residues. The chain's CDR3 is CASSLGTSGAYSYNEQFF. The DNA for the CDR3 is TGTGCCAGCAGCTTAGGGACTAGCGGAGCCTATTCCTACAATGAGCAGTTCTTC.

V gene TRBV20-1 combines with J gene TRBJ1-2; no clear D. The V gene's germline CDR1 is DFQATT and CDR2 SNEGSKA (reference sequence). The V gene lost 5 bases and the J gene lost 1 base, with 11 bases spanning the gap. The CDR3 length is 13 residues. CDR3 region: CSAPRQVNYGYTF. CDR3 nucleotide sequence: TGCAGTGCTCCTAGACAAGTTAACTATGGCTACACCTTC.

Ten or more counts support this clonotype. V usage is TRBV7-2 and J usage is TRBJ2-7; 9 positions match TRBD1. This CDR3 has 15 residues. The junction had 7 bases not matched to a gene; V was cut back by 4 bases and J by 3 bases. The germline V gene encodes CDR1 SGHTA and CDR2 FQGNSA. The CDR3 DNA reads TGTGCCAGCAGCTCCGGACAGGGGCCCTTCTACGAGCAGTACTTC. Translated: CASSSGQGPFYEQYF.

The rearrangement joins TRBV14 to TRBJ2-3; 13 nucleotides align to TRBD2. V dropped 2 bases and J dropped 2; count of bases not matched to a gene: 7. The CDR3 sequence is 18 residues long. Per germline, CDR1 SGHDN and CDR2 FVKESK. The CDR3 DNA reads as TGTGCCAGCAGCCAAAGCCCACTAGCGGGGGGGCTCACAGATACGCAGTATTTT. Translated, it gives CASSQSPLAGGLTDTQYF.

This rearrangement joins TRBV5-6 to TRBJ1-6; D call uncertain. Germline CDR1 reads SGHDT; CDR2 reads YYEEEE. The CDR3 totals 15 residues. Trimming removed 4 bases at V and 8 bases at J, with 16 bases between. The CDR3 protein is CASSLNSGADSPLHF. The CDR3 DNA reads TGTGCCAGCAGCCTAAATAGTGGAGCGGATTCACCCCTCCACTTT.

The chain recombines TRBV28 with TRBJ1-2; D might be TRBD1 (6 bases). Trimming stripped 6 bases from V and 13 bases from J, with 24 bases between. The CDR3 is 14 amino acids. Per germline, CDR1 MDHEN and CDR2 SYDVKM. The CDR3 is CASSLTRSDSLFTF. DNA of the CDR3: TGTGCCAGCAGCTTGACCCGTTCGGACAGCCTTTTCACCTTC.

There are a few counts of this clonotype. The chain carries TRBV7-2 and TRBJ2-7, with 8 nucleotides matching TRBD1. The CDR3 sequence is 15 residues long. With V trimmed by 1 base and J by 5 bases, 7 bases remained unmatched. The germline gives CDR1 SGHTA, CDR2 FQGNSA. The CDR3 DNA follows: TGTGCCAGCAGCTTAGTTGGGACAGGAGGCCACGAGCAGTACTTC. Amino acid sequence: CASSLVGTGGHEQYF.

This clonotype has ten or more counts. The rearrangement uses TRBV11-3 and TRBJ2-1, with 15 bases that match TRBD2. CDR3 length: 16 residues. J lost 7 bases, V lost 2 bases, and 3 bases had no gene match. Germline assignment: CDR1 SGHNT and CDR2 YENEEA. CDR3: CASSLPGLAGGNEQFF. The CDR3 DNA reads as TGTGCCAGCAGCTTACCGGGACTAGCGGGGGGTAATGAGCAGTTCTTC.

The table lists this clonotype with many counts. The rearrangement links TRBV24-1 to TRBJ2-6, with 8 positions matching TRBD2. V trimming: 1 base; J trimming: 0 bases; junction bases outside the gene matches: 19. The CDR3 is made up of 23 amino acids. Germline CDR1 reads KGHDR; CDR2 reads SFDVKD. CDR3 protein: CATSDLGSPGGTLAPSGANVLTF. DNA for the CDR3: TGTGCCACCAGTGATTTAGGTTCGCCGGGGGGGACGCTAGCCCCCTCTGGGGCCAACGTCCTGACTTTC.

The V gene is TRBV7-9, the J gene TRBJ2-7; 9 bases map to TRBD1. The CDR3 sequence is 15 residues long. V trimming: 5 bases; J trimming: 4 bases; junction bases outside the gene matches: 9. Germline V CDR1 and CDR2: SEHNR, FQNEAQ (reference sequence). The CDR3 reads CASSSDRGMKYEQYF. CDR3 coding DNA: TGTGCCAGCAGCAGCGACAGGGGGATGAAATACGAGCAGTACTTC.

The V gene is TRBV18, the J gene TRBJ1-1; possible D gene TRBD1, 5 bases. Germline V gene lookup returns CDR1 KGHSH and CDR2 LQKENI. Trimming removed 0 bases from V and 3 bases from J, with 8 bases in between. The CDR3 consists of 14 residues. The CDR3 coding sequence is TGTGCCAGCTCACCACCGGGGACCTACACTGAAGCTTTCTTT. Translation gives CASSPPGTYTEAFF.

The chain is built from TRBV10-3 and TRBJ2-1; D is unclear. Germline assignment: CDR1 ENHRY and CDR2 SYGVKD. V lost 6 bases, J lost 8 bases, and 17 bases lay in between. The CDR3 totals 14 residues. CDR3 in DNA: TGTGCCATCAGGAAGTTGGAGCGAGGCGATGAGCAGTTCTTC. Translation gives CAIRKLERGDEQFF.

V gene TRBV4-2 combines with J gene TRBJ1-6, with TRBD1 matching 10 bases. Per the germline V gene, CDR1 is LGHNA and CDR2 is YNFKEQ. This CDR3 comprises 18 residues. V trimming: 3 bases; J trimming: 7 bases; junction bases outside the gene matches: 12. The CDR3 spells CASSQVDRGRLRNSPLHF. The DNA of the CDR3 is TGTGCCAGCAGCCAGGTCGACAGGGGGCGCCTAAGGAATTCACCCCTCCACTTT.

The genes are TRBV28 and TRBJ2-3; the D gene is possibly TRBD1 (7 bases). V lost 1 base to trimming and J lost 3 bases, with 20 bases between them. From germline, CDR1 is MDHEN and CDR2 SYDVKM. This CDR3 has 18 amino acids. The CDR3 DNA sequence: TGTGCCAGCAGTTTATTTAACGGGGGACAGCTCGGGACAGATACGCAGTATTTT. Its protein product is CASSLFNGGQLGTDTQYF. Filled out from reference TRBV28 and TRBJ2-3, the complete variable domain reads DVKVTQSSRYLVKRTGEKVFLECVQDMDHENMFWYRQDPGLGLRLIYFSYDVKMKEKGDIPEGYSVSREKKERFSLILESASTNQTSMYLCASSLFNGGQLGTDTQYFGPGTRLTVL.

This clonotype was detected a few times. This sequence joins TRBV4-3 and TRBJ1-2, with D perhaps matching TRBD1 (6 bases). Germline CDR1 is LGHNA and CDR2 is YSLEER. The length of the CDR3 is 14 residues. Trimming took off 1 base at V and 4 bases at J, with 10 bases between the two ends. The CDR3 loop reads CASSQVGGPYGYTF. The CDR3 DNA follows: TGCGCCAGCAGCCAAGTAGGGGGGCCCTATGGCTACACCTTC.